The T cell receptor (beta chain) described here comes from a study of T cells after yellow fever vaccination. Study context: In the case of low-cell-number fractions, SMART-Seq v4 Ultra Low Input was used for preparation. General study points: Only a small proportion of the clonotypes turned up in both the CD4 and the CD8 compartments, likely arising from convergent recombination. Memory subsets that were sorted on day 0 lacked detectable signal for almost all vaccine-responding clonotypes. The secondary response peaked faster, at day 5 versus 15, but was weaker.

TCRdb reanalysed the 5' RACE reads using MiXCR and keeps one entry per CDR3 protein. The data hold approximately 1,300 distinct CDR3 sequences, with roughly 60% observed a single time. CDR1 SGHRS and CDR2 YFSETQ come from the germline V gene. The ends were cut back, 6 bases at V and 2 bases at J, with 16 bases in the middle. The CDR3 sequence is 15 residues long. V usage is TRBV5-1 and J usage is TRBJ2-3; either TRBD1 or TRBD2 may supply D (5 bases each). This sequence originates from a man aged 18 to 29 who received the YFV17D yellow fever vaccine. Sequenced material: PBMCs, either bulk or a sorted T-cell subset (CD4+, CD8+, memory, or dextramer-sorted; not recorded which), taken on the day of the yellow fever booster vaccination. CDR3 nucleotides: TGCGCCAGCAAGAGCGGACATTTCCCCACAGATACGCAGTATTTT. As protein: CASKSGHFPTDTQYF.